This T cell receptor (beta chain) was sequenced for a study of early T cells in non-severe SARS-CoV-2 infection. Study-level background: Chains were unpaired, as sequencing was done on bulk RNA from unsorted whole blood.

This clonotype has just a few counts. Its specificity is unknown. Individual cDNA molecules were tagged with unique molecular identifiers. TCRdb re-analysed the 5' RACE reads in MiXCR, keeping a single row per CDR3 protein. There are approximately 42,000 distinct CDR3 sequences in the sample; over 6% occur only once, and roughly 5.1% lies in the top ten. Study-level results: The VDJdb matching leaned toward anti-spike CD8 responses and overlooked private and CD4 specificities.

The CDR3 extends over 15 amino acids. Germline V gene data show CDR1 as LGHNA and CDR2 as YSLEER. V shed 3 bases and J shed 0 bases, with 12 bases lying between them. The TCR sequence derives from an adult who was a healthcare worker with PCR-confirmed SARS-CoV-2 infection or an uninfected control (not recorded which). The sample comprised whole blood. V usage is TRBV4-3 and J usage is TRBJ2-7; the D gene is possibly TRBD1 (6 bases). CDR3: CASSHNLDSSYEQYF. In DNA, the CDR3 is TGCGCCAGCAGCCACAACTTGGACAGCTCCTACGAGCAGTACTTC.